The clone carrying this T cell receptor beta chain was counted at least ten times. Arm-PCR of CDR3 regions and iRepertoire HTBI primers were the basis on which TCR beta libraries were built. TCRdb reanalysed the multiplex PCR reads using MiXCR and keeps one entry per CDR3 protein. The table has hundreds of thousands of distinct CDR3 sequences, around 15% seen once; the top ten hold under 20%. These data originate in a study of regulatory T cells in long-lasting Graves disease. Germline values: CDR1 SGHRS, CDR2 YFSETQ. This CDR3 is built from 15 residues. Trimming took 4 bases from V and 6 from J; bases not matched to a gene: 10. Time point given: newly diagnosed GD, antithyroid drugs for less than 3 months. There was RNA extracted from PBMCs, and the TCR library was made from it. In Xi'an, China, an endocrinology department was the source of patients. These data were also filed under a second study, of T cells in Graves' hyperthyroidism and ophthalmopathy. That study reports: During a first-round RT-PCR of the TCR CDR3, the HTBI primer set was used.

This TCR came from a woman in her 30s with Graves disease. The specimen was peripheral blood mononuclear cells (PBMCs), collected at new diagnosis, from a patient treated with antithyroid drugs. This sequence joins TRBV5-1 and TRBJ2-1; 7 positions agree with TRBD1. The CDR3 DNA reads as TGCGCCAGCAGCCTGGACGACAGGGCAGCCAATGAGCAGTTCTTC. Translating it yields CASSLDDRAANEQFF.